The next 23 T cell receptor beta chains were all read from a single sample in a study of T-cell reconstitution after alpha-beta-depleted transplantation in children. Construction of the TCRbeta library involved unique molecular identifiers. Via MiXCR, TCRdb re-called the PCR reads, giving one row per CDR3 protein. The sample lists about 610,000 distinct CDR3 sequences; roughly a tenth were seen once. The source was PBMCs from the stem cell graft donor, collected from the stem cell graft. The source of these receptors is a human donor who donated a stem cell graft to a child with acute myeloid leukemia.

The table lists this clonotype with a few counts. The chain uses TRBV21-1 and TRBJ2-7; no check of the table's D call, TRBD1, against the DNA was made. TRBV21-1 is termed a pseudogene. The CDR3 sequence is 19 residues long. CDR3 nucleotides: TGTGCCAGCAGGACGGTGGGGGACAGGCCTCCAACCATCCCTGAAGAGCAGTACTTC. It specifies CASRTVGDRPPTIPEEQYF.

At least ten counts were recorded for this clonotype. The rearrangement links TRBV27 to TRBJ2-7, with D possibly called TRBD1 or TRBD2 (5 bases each). CDR1 is MNHEY and CDR2 is SMNVEV in the germline V gene (reference sequence). This CDR3 spans 15 amino acids. V was trimmed by 4 bases and J by 5 bases, leaving 18 bases between them. For the CDR3, the DNA is TGTGCCAGCAGTTCCCGATGGGGGAGTGAGCACGAGCAGTACTTC. Protein product: CASSSRWGSEHEQYF.

This clonotype has a handful of counts. At one boundary the junction diverges from the germline segment, which might be a read error. This chain joins TRBV3-1 and TRBJ2-7; 7 bases are shared with TRBD2. CDR1 is LGHDT and CDR2 is YNNKEL in the germline V gene (reference sequence). The CDR3 extends over 12 amino acids. CDR3 in amino acids: CASSQSSGTTNF. In DNA form, the CDR3 reads TGTGCCAGCAGCCAGAGCTCCGGGACTACCAACTTC.

This chain links TRBV20-1 with TRBJ1-5; 9 bases are shared with TRBD1. V gave up 6 bases and J gave up 3 bases; unmatched junction bases: 9. The V gene's germline CDR1 is DFQATT and CDR2 SNEGSKA (reference sequence). This CDR3 comprises 15 residues. The CDR3 here is CSAAPGTGNNQPQHF. The CDR3 DNA reads TGCAGTGCAGCTCCCGGGACAGGGAACAATCAGCCCCAGCATTTT.

This clonotype has a handful of counts. The rearrangement uses TRBV12-5 and TRBJ2-5; D gene ambiguous. The CDR3 has 11 residues. V was trimmed by 4 bases and J by 4 bases, leaving 4 bases between them. Looked up from germline, CDR1 is LGHNT and CDR2 is FRNRAP. The CDR3, as DNA: TGTGCTAGTGGTTCTTTAGAGACCCAGTACTTC. Amino acids: CASGSLETQYF.

This clonotype was seen many times. The rearrangement joins TRBV29-1 to TRBJ1-1; D gene ambiguous. Trimming removed 2 bases at V and 6 bases at J, with 22 bases between. This CDR3 spans 16 amino acids. Per the germline V gene, CDR1 is SQVTM and CDR2 is ANQGSEA. The CDR3: CSVEHPDILEAPEAFF. CDR3 DNA: TGCAGCGTTGAACACCCAGACATTTTAGAGGCCCCTGAAGCTTTCTTT.

This clonotype was detected many times. The V and J genes are TRBV19 and TRBJ2-5; D is undetermined. The CDR3 is 13 residues long. Trimming pared 2 bases from V and 5 bases from J, leaving 9 bases between. The germline gives CDR1 LNHDA, CDR2 SQIVND (reference sequence). CDR3 coding DNA: TGTGCCAGTAGTATAAATTTACATGAGACCCAGTACTTC. Translated: CASSINLHETQYF.

The gene calls are TRBV7-9 and TRBJ2-3; TRBD1 agrees at 7 bases. Germline CDR1 SEHNR, CDR2 FQNEAQ (reference sequence). Trimming removed 1 base from V and 2 bases from J; junction bases left unmatched: 3. The CDR3 covers 15 residues. DNA for the CDR3: TGTGCCAGCAGCTTAGGGGACAGCCTCACAGATACGCAGTATTTT. Protein sequence: CASSLGDSLTDTQYF.

This clonotype was observed a handful of times. The chain links TRBV21-1 to TRBJ2-1; the table's D call TRBD1 went unverified against the DNA. TRBV21-1 is given as a pseudogene. The CDR3 has 15 residues. CDR3 protein: CASNPRDRGYNEQFF. DNA for the CDR3: TGTGCCAGCAACCCCCGGGACAGGGGTTACAATGAGCAGTTCTTC.

This clonotype was seen a few times. This chain joins TRBV29-1 and TRBJ2-7; 13 bases are a match to TRBD2. J was trimmed by 7 bases and V by 4 bases; bases with no gene match: 7. CDR1 is SQVTM and CDR2 is ANQGSEA in the germline V gene. The CDR3 consists of 14 residues. CDR3: CSVGGLAGLGEQYF. In DNA, the CDR3 is TGCAGCGTTGGGGGACTAGCGGGACTGGGGGAGCAGTACTTC.

This chain connects TRBV20-1 to TRBJ2-7, with a tentative D call TRBD1 (5 bases). The germline gives CDR1 DFQATT, CDR2 SNEGSKA (reference sequence). The CDR3 consists of 15 residues. V gave up 0 bases and J gave up 2 bases, with 14 bases separating them. Here the CDR3 DNA reads TGCAGTGCTAGAGATCTCCAGGGCGATCCCTACGAGCAGTACTTC. Translated: CSARDLQGDPYEQYF.

This clonotype was detected many times. The chain couples TRBV29-1 to TRBJ1-4; D not certain. V was pared by 7 bases and J by 0 bases, with 15 bases between. The CDR3 is 15 amino acids. Germline-derived CDR1 and CDR2 are SQVTM and ANQGSEA. CDR3 residues: CSASRRSATNEKLFF. The CDR3 DNA reads TGCAGCGCATCGAGGAGGTCTGCAACTAATGAAAAACTGTTTTTT.

The table lists this clonotype with many counts. V and J are TRBV7-2 and TRBJ2-1; 11 positions match TRBD2. J gave up 6 bases and V 6 bases, and 4 bases lay outside the gene matches. The CDR3 is 14 amino acids. Looked up from germline, CDR1 is SGHTA and CDR2 is FQGNSA. The CDR3 loop reads CASSSGTSGNEQFF. CDR3 nucleotides: TGTGCCAGCAGTTCGGGGACTAGCGGCAATGAGCAGTTCTTC.

The table lists this clonotype with a few counts. This rearrangement joins TRBV9 to TRBJ2-2; 10 bases line up with TRBD1. Looked up from germline, CDR1 is SGDLS and CDR2 is YYNGEE. The J segment lost 5 bases and the V segment lost 4 bases, leaving 5 bases of the junction unmatched. The CDR3 contains 15 residues. The CDR3 spells CASSPRDRGTGELFF. The CDR3 bases are TGTGCCAGCAGCCCTCGGGACAGGGGTACCGGGGAGCTGTTTTTT.

The chain carries TRBV9 and TRBJ2-7; TRBD1 aligns across 12 bases. Germline V gene data show CDR1 as SGDLS and CDR2 as YYNGEE. With V trimmed by 3 bases and J by 6 bases, 4 bases remained unmatched. The length of the CDR3 is 14 residues. DNA of the CDR3: TGTGCCAGCAGCGAAGGGACAGGGGGCTCCGAGCAGTACTTC. It yields the protein CASSEGTGGSEQYF. The full variable domain, in which reference TRBV9 and TRBJ2-7 provide the parts outside the CDR3, is DSGVTQTPKHLITATGQRVTLRCSPRSGDLSVYWYQQSLDQGLQFLIQYYNGEERAKGNILERFSAQQFPDLHSELNLSSLELGDSALYFCASSEGTGGSEQYFGPGTRLTVT.

This clonotype has just a few counts. This sequence joins TRBV29-1 and TRBJ2-3; the D is unclear. The CDR3 has 15 residues. The germline CDR1 and CDR2 sequences are SQVTM and ANQGSEA. Trimming removed 4 bases at V and 8 bases at J, with 22 bases between. DNA of the CDR3: TGCAGCGTTGCGGTCGCCAGCGAACCATCGGGTACGCAGTATTTT. Its protein product is CSVAVASEPSGTQYF.

This clonotype was detected a few times. The chain employs TRBV29-1 and TRBJ2-3, with 10 bases aligning to TRBD1. Per the germline V gene, CDR1 is SQVTM and CDR2 is ANQGSEA. Trimming cost V 5 bases and J 4 bases; bases outside gene matches: 12. The CDR3 has 16 amino acids. This chain's CDR3 is CSVTRPDRGSADTQYF. The CDR3 DNA is TGCAGCGTTACTCGACCGGACAGGGGGTCGGCAGATACGCAGTATTTT.

This clonotype was detected only a few times. The rearrangement links TRBV6-1 to TRBJ2-7; possible D gene TRBD2, 6 bases. V was cut by 6 bases and J by 3 bases, with 21 bases left in between. CDR1 and CDR2 from the germline V gene are MNHNS and SASEGT. The CDR3 contains 16 residues. The CDR3 reads CASRDLSGGAIYEQYF. In DNA form, the CDR3 reads TGTGCCAGCAGAGACCTTAGCGGTGGAGCGATCTACGAGCAGTACTTC.

This clonotype was counted ten times or more. This chain uses TRBV29-1 with TRBJ2-7, with D tentatively TRBD2 (6 bases). V lost 3 bases to trimming and J lost 0 bases, with 9 bases between them. This CDR3 contains 13 residues. CDR1 is SQVTM, CDR2 ANQGSEA, per germline. The CDR3 bases are TGCAGCGTTGAGGCGGGGAGCTCCTACGAGCAGTACTTC. Its translation is CSVEAGSSYEQYF.

J is TRBJ2-7 and V is TRBV6-5, with 7 bases matching TRBD1. After removal of 2 bases from V and 9 bases from J, the junction contained 7 bases not matched to a gene. The germline gives CDR1 MNHEY, CDR2 SVGAGI. The CDR3 is 13 amino acids. CDR3 amino acids: CASSYGNRGWQYF. The CDR3 DNA is TGTGCCAGCAGTTACGGGAACAGGGGTTGGCAGTACTTC.

This clonotype was recorded at least ten times. The chain couples TRBV6-5 to TRBJ1-5; 7 bases map to TRBD1. The CDR3 contains 14 residues. The J segment lost 8 bases and the V segment lost 0 bases, leaving 4 bases of the junction unmatched. CDR1 is MNHEY, CDR2 SVGAGI, per germline. The CDR3 region has the DNA TGTGCCAGCAGTTACTCGTACAGGGGTGAGCCCCAGCATTTT. This codes for CASSYSYRGEPQHF.

This clonotype has a count of ten or more. This chain uses TRBV4-3 with TRBJ2-2; 7 bases align to TRBD2. From germline, CDR1 is LGHNA and CDR2 YSLEER. CDR3 size: 18 residues. Losses at the gene ends were 2 bases for V and 0 bases for J; bases not matched to a gene: 9. CDR3 in amino acids: CASSQTFSSGPNTGELFF. CDR3 DNA sequence: TGCGCCAGCAGCCAAACCTTCTCTAGCGGCCCGAACACCGGGGAGCTGTTTTTT.

This clonotype was observed a few times. The rearrangement links TRBV20-1 to TRBJ1-2; no clear D gene. V lost 3 bases and J lost 8, with 13 bases in between. The germline CDR1 and CDR2 sequences are DFQATT and SNEGSKA (reference sequence). The length of the CDR3 is 12 residues. The CDR3: CSASAGVAGYTF. CDR3 DNA sequence: TGCAGTGCTAGTGCCGGGGTTGCAGGCTACACCTTC.